This T cell receptor beta chain was recorded in a study of blood T cell repertoires in COVID-19. Study overall: Some COVID-19 samples were acute and others convalescent; all came from the United States, Italy and Spain.

TCRdb's copy holds only in-frame clones and misses some; the assay was immunoSEQ multiplex PCR. The sample holds tens of thousands of clones; 70% to 90% are singletons and the top ten take roughly 8.3%. Trimming cost V 6 bases and J 1 base; bases outside gene matches: 7. CDR1 and CDR2 from the germline V gene are MDHEN and SYDVKM. The CDR3 is 15 residues long. This rearrangement joins TRBV28 to TRBJ2-3; TRBD1 agrees at 7 bases. Sequenced sample: peripheral blood. The receptor was isolated from a human donor with active COVID-19. The donor label of this sample is uncertain. CDR3 DNA sequence: TGTGCCAGCAGCCCTCCGGACAGGCGCACAGATACGCAGTATTTT. This sequence encodes CASSPPDRRTDTQYF.